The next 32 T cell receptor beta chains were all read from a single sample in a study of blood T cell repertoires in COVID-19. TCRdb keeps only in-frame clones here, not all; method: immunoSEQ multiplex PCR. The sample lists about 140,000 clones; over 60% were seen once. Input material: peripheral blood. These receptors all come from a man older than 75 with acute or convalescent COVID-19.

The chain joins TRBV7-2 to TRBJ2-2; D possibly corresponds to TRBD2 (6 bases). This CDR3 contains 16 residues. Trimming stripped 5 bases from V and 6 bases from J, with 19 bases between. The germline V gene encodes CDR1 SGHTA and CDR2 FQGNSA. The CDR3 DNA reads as TGTGCCAGCAGCCCTCAGCCTGGAGGGGCGGCCGGGGAGCTGTTTTTT. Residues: CASSPQPGGAAGELFF.

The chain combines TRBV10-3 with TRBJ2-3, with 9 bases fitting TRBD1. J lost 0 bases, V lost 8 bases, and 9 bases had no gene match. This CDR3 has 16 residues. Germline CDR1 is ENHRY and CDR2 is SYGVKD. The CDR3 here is CAISGTGSISTDTQYF. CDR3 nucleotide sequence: TGTGCCATCTCGGGGACAGGGAGTATTAGCACAGATACGCAGTATTTT.

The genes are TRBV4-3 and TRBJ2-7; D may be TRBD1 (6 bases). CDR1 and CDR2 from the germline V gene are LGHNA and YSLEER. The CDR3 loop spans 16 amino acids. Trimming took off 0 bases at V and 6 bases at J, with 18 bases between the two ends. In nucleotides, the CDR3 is TGCGCCAGCAGCCAAGACTTTGTCAGGGGTAGCGTCGAGCAGTACTTC. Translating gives CASSQDFVRGSVEQYF.

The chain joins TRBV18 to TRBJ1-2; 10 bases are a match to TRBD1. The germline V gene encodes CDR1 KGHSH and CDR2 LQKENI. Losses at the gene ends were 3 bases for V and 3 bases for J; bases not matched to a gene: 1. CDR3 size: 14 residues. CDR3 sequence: CASSPDRGDYGYTF. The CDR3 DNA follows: TGTGCCAGCTCACCGGACAGGGGGGACTATGGCTACACCTTC.

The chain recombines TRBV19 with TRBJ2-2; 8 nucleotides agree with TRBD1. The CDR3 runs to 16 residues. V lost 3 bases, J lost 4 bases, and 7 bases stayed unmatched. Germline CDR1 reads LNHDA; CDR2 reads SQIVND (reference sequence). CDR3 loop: CASSIPTGAFTGELFF. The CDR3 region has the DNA TGTGCCAGTAGTATCCCGACAGGGGCCTTCACCGGGGAGCTGTTTTTT.

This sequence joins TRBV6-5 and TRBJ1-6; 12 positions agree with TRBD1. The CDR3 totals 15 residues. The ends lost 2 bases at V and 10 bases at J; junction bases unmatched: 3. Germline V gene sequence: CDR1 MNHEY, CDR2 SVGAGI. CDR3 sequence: CASSYGTGGRSPLHF. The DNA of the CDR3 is TGTGCCAGCAGTTACGGGACAGGGGGCAGGTCACCCCTCCACTTT.

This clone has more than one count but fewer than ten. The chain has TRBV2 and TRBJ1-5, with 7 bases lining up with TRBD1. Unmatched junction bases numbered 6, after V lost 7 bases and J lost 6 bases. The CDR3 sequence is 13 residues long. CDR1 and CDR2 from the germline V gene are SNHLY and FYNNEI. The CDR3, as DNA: TGTGCCAGCACGAGACAGGGCACTCAGCCCCAGCATTTT. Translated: CASTRQGTQPQHF.

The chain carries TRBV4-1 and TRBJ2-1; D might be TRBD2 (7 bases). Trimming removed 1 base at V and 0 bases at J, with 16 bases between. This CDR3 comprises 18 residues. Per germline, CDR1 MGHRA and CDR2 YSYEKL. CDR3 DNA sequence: TGCGCCAGCAGCCAAGCCGGCGGGGGCGCCGGCTCCTACAATGAGCAGTTCTTC. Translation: CASSQAGGGAGSYNEQFF.

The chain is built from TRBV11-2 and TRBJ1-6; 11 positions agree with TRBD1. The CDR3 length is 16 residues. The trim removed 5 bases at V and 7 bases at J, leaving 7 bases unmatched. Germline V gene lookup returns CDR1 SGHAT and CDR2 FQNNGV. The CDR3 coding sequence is TGTGCCAGCAGCAGTACCGGGACAGGGGGAAATTCACCCCTCCACTTT. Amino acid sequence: CASSSTGTGGNSPLHF.

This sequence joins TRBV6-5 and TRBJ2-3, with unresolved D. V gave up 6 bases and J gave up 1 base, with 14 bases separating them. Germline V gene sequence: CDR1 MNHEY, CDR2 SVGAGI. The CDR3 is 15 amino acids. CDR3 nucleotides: TGTGCCAGCAGCCCCAGGCCAACCGGCACAGATACGCAGTATTTT. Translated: CASSPRPTGTDTQYF.

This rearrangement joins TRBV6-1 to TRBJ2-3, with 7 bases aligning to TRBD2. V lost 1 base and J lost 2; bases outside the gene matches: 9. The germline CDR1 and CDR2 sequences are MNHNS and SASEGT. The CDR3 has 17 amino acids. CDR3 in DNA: TGTGCCAGCAGTGAAGGACTGGGGGGGTGGTACACAGATACGCAGTATTTT. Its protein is CASSEGLGGWYTDTQYF.

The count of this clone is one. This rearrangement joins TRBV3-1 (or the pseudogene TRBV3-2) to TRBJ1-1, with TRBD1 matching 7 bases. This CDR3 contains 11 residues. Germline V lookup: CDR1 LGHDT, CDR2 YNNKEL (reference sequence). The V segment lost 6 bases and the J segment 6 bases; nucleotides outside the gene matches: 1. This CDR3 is CASSGTAEAFF. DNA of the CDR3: TGTGCCAGCAGTGGGACAGCTGAAGCTTTCTTT.

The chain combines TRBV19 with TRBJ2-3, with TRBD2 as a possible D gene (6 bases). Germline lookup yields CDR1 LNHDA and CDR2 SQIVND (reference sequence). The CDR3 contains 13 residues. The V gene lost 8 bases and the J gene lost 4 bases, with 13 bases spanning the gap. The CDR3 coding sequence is TGTGCCAGTGGACTAAAATCCGCAGATACGCAGTATTTT. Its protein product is CASGLKSADTQYF.

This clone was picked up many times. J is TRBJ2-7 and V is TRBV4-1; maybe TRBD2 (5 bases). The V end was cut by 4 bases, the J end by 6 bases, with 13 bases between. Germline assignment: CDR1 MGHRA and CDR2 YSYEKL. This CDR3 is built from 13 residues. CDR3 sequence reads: CASSLGEGREQYF. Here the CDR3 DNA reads TGCGCCAGCAGCCTTGGAGAGGGCCGCGAGCAGTACTTC.

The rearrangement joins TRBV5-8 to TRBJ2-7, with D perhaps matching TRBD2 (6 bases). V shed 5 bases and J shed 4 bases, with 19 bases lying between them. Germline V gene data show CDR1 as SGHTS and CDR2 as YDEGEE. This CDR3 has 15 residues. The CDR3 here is CASSPIGRFGYEQYF. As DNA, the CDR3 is TGTGCCAGCAGTCCGATTGGGAGGTTCGGGTACGAGCAGTACTTC.

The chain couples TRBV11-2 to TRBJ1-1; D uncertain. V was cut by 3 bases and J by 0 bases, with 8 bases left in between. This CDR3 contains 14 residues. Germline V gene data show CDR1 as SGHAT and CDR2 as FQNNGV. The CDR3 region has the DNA TGTGCCAGCAGCTTGGAGGGTCTGAACACTGAAGCTTTCTTT. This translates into CASSLEGLNTEAFF.

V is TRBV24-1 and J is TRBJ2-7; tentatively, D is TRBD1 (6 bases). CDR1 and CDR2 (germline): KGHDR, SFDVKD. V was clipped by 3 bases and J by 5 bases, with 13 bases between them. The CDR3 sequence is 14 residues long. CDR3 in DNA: TGTGCCACCAGTGATCCCAGGGGATCCGACGAGCAGTACTTC. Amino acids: CATSDPRGSDEQYF.

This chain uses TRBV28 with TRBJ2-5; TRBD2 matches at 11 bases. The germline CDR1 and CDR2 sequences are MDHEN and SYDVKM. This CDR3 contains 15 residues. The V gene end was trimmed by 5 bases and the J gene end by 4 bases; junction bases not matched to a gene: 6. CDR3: CASSTRLAGRETQYF. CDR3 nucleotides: TGTGCCAGCAGTACGCGACTAGCGGGGCGAGAGACCCAGTACTTC. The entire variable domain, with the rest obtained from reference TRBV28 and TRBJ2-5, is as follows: DVKVTQSSRYLVKRTGEKVFLECVQDMDHENMFWYRQDPGLGLRLIYFSYDVKMKEKGDIPEGYSVSREKKERFSLILESASTNQTSMYLCASSTRLAGRETQYFGPGTRLLVL.

The DNA for the CDR3 is TGTGCCAGCAGATCTTCTAACAGGGACGGCTACACCTTC. Translated, it gives CASRSSNRDGYTF. The V gene is TRBV28, the J gene TRBJ1-2, with D perhaps matching TRBD1 (6 bases). Trimming removed 6 bases at V and 8 bases at J, with 16 bases between. The germline CDR1 and CDR2 sequences are MDHEN and SYDVKM. The CDR3 is made up of 13 amino acids.

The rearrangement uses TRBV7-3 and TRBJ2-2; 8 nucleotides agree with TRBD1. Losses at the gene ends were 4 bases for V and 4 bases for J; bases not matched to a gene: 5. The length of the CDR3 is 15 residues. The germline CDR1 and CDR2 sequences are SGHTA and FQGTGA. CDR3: CASSSQGVGTGELFF. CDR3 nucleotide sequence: TGTGCCAGCAGCTCACAGGGGGTTGGCACCGGGGAGCTGTTTTTT. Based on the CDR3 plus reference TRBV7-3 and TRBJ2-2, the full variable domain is GAGVSQTPSNKVTEKGKYVELRCDPISGHTALYWYRQSLGQGPEFLIYFQGTGAADDSGLPNDRFFAVRPEGSVSTLKIQRTERGDSAVYLCASSSQGVGTGELFFGEGSRLTVL.

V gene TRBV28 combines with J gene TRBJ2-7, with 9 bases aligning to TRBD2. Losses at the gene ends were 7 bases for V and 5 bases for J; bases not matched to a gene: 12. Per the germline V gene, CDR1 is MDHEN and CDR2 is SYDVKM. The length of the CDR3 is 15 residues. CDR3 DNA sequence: TGTGCCAGCACAACGAGCGGGGGGTTAGACCACGAGCAGTACTTC. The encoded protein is CASTTSGGLDHEQYF.

The CDR3 protein is CASSGTGGREKLFF. CDR3 sequence (DNA): TGTGCCAGCTCAGGGACAGGGGGACGCGAAAAACTGTTTTTT. The chain carries TRBV18 and TRBJ1-4; the match to TRBD1 covers 11 bases. CDR1 and CDR2 (germline): KGHSH, LQKENI. V lost 5 bases to trimming and J lost 8 bases; unmatched junction nucleotides: 4. This CDR3 spans 14 amino acids.

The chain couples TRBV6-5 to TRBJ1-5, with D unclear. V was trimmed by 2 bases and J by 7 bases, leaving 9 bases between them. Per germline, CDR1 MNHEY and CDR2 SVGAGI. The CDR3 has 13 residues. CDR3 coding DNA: TGTGCCAGCAGTTACAGATCAGGACAGCCCCAGCATTTT. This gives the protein CASSYRSGQPQHF.

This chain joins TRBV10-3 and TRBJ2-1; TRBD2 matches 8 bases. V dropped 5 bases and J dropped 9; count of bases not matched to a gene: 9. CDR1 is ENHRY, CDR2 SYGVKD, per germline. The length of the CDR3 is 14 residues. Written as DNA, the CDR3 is TGTGCCATCAGTTCTTCGCGGGGGGTCGGTGAGCAGTTCTTC. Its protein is CAISSSRGVGEQFF.

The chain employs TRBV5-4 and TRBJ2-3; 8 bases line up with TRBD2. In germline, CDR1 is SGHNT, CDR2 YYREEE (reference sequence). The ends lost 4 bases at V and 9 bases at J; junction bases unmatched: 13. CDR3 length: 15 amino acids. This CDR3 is CASSDPLAAHDTQYF. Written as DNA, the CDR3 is TGTGCCAGCAGCGACCCACTAGCGGCCCACGACACGCAGTATTTT.

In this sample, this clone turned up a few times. The DNA for the CDR3 is TGTGCCAGCAGCAATCGACGACAGGCCGGGGAGCTGTTTTTT. Encoded protein: CASSNRRQAGELFF. The chain carries TRBV7-8 and TRBJ2-2, with D perhaps TRBD1 (6 bases). This CDR3 has 14 amino acids. Germline CDR1 and CDR2: SGHVS and FQNEAQ. The V end was cut by 5 bases, the J end by 6 bases, with 13 bases between.

CDR3 DNA sequence: TGTGCCAGCAGTTTATCTCCAGATACGCAGTATTTT. Its translation: CASSLSPDTQYF. The chain joins TRBV28 to TRBJ2-3; unclear D gene. This CDR3 is built from 12 residues. Germline V gene data show CDR1 as MDHEN and CDR2 as SYDVKM. V lost 1 base to trimming and J lost 4 bases, with 3 bases between them.

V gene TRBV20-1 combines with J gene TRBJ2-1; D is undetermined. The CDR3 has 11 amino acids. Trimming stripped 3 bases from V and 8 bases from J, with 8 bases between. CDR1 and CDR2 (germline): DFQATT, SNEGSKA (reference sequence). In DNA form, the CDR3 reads TGCAGTGCTAGGTTTAATCATGAGCAGTTCTTC. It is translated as CSARFNHEQFF.

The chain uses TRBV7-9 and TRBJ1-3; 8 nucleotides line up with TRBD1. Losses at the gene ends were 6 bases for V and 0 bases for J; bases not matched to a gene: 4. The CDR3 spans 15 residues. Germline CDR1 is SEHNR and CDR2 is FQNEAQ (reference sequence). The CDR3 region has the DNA TGTGCCAGCAGGGCAGGGGGCTTCTCTGGAAACACCATATATTTT. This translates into CASRAGGFSGNTIYF.

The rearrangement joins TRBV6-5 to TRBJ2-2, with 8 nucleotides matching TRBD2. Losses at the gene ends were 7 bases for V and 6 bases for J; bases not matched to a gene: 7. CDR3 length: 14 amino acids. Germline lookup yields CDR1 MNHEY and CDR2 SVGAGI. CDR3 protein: CASIKSGGAGELFF. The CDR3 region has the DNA TGTGCCAGCATCAAGTCGGGGGGGGCCGGGGAGCTGTTTTTT.

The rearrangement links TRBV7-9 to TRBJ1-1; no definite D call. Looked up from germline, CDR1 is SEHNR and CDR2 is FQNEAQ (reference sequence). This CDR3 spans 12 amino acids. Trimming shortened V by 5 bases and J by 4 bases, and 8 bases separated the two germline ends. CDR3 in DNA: TGTGCCAGCAGCCTCGGGGTCACTGAAGCTTTCTTT. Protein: CASSLGVTEAFF.

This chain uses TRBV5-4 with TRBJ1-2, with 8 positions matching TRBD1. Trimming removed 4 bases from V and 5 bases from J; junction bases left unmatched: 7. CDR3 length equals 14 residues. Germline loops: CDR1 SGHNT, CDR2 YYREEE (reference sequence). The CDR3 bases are TGTGCCAGCAGCACACAGGGGGGTCCTTATGGCTACACCTTC. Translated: CASSTQGGPYGYTF.